This TCR beta chain was sequenced during a study of T cells in Graves' hyperthyroidism and ophthalmopathy. Only a few counts were recorded for this clonotype. TCR beta CDR3 regions were amplified from RNA transcripts. First-round RT-PCR targeting the TCR CDR3 was performed with the HTBI primer set. TCRdb used MiXCR to reprocess the multiplex PCR reads, holding one entry per CDR3 protein. The top ten hold around 62% of the sample, which has about 250,000 distinct CDR3 sequences, 22% seen once. Ophthalmopathy cases met thresholds of Clinical Activity Score at least 3, NOSPECS grade at least 4 and duration under 3 months. Germline CDR1 MNHNS, CDR2 SASEGT. V lost 2 bases, J lost 6 bases, and 11 bases lay in between. The CDR3 runs 13 residues.

The chain recombines TRBV6-1 with TRBJ2-7; D remains ambiguous. The specimen was blood. The sequence derives from a man aged 25-45 years with Graves' ophthalmopathy. This CDR3 is CASSEKSVSEQYF. CDR3 DNA sequence: TGTGCCAGCAGTGAAAAGTCAGTGTCCGAGCAGTACTTC.